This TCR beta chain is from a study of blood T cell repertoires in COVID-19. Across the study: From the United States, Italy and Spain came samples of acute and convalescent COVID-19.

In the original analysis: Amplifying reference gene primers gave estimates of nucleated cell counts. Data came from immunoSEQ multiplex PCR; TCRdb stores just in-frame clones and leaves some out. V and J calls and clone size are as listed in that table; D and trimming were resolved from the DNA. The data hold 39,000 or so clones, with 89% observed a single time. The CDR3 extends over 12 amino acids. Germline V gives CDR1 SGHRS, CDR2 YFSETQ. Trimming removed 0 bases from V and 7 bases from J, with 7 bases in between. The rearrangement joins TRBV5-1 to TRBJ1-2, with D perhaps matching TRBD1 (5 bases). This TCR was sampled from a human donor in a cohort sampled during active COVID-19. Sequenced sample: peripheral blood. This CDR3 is CASSLDTGGYTF. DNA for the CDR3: TGCGCCAGCAGCTTGGATACAGGTGGCTACACCTTC. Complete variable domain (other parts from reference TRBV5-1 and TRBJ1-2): KAGVTQTPRYLIKTRGQQVTLSCSPISGHRSVSWYQQTPGQGLQFLFEYFSETQRNKGNFPGRFSGRQFSNSRSEMNVSTLELGDSALYLCASSLDTGGYTFGSGTRLTVV.